This T cell receptor beta chain was identified in a study of OX40 agonist ivuxolimab in advanced cancers. For the study at large: Patients took ivuxolimab, an agonistic anti-OX40 (CD134) antibody. Ivuxolimab was delivered to patients intravenously every 2 weeks at doses spanning 0.01 to 10 mg/kg. Participants, 75% to 90% male, averaged roughly 60 years of age, ranging from roughly 23 to 80. Partial responses were seen in three patients, one with hepatocellular carcinoma and two with cutaneous melanoma.

Germline assignment: CDR1 ENHRY and CDR2 SYGVKD. Trimming left V 0 bases short and J 2 bases short, with 9 bases between. The CDR3 covers 15 residues. TCRdb's copy holds only in-frame clones and misses some; the assay was immunoSEQ multiplex PCR. The data show 66,000 or so clones, 85% seen once. This clonotype was obtained from an adult with an advanced solid tumor such as melanoma, head and neck, liver or kidney cancer. The sample consisted of CD4+ or CD8+ T cells sorted from blood, taken in a trial of the OX40 agonist ivuxolimab. The chain combines TRBV10-3 with TRBJ2-3; perhaps TRBD1 as D (6 bases). The CDR3 sequence: CAISESTGYTDTQYF. The CDR3 nucleotides read TGTGCCATCAGTGAGTCGACAGGCTACACAGATACGCAGTATTTT.